This T cell receptor (beta chain) was identified in a study of T cells in Graves' hyperthyroidism and ophthalmopathy. Study conclusions and caveats: The blood repertoire included most of the expanded thyroid clonotypes above 0.001.

Trimming stripped 2 bases from V and 5 bases from J, with 7 bases between. CDR1 and CDR2 (germline): SGHRS, YFSETQ. The CDR3 is 13 amino acids. Disease duration under 2 months; hyperthyroidism patients were aged 18 to 65. TCR beta CDR3 regions were amplified from RNA. HTBI primers drove first-round RT-PCR of the TCR CDR3. TCRdb reprocessed the multiplex PCR reads with MiXCR, giving one entry per CDR3 protein. The sample shows around 340,000 distinct CDR3 sequences, roughly 21% of them seen only once. This clonotype was detected ten times or more. Its target is unknown. The receptor comes from a woman between 45 and 65 years old with Graves' hyperthyroidism. The gene calls are TRBV5-1 and TRBJ2-2; D unclear. The material sequenced was blood. CDR3 protein: CASSFKVTGELFF. The CDR3 nucleotides are TGCGCCAGCAGCTTCAAGGTTACCGGGGAGCTGTTTTTT.